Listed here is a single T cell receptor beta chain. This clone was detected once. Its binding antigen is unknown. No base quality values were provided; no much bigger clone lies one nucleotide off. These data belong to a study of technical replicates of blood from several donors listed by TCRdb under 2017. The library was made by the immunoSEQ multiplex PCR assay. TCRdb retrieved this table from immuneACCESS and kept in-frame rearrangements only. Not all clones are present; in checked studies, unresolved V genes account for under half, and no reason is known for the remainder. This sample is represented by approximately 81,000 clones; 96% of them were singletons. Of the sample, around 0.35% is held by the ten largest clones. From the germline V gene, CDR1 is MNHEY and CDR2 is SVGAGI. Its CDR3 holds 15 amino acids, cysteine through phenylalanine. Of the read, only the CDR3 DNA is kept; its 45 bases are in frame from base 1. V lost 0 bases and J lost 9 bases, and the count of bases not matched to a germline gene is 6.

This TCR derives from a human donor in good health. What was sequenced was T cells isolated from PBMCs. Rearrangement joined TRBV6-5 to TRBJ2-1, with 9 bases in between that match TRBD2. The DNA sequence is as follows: TGTGCCAGCAGTTACTCTAGCGGGAGAGGGGCTGAGCAGTTCTTC. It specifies CASSYSSGRGAEQFF.